This T cell receptor (beta chain) is drawn from a study of shared clonotypes between healthy human individuals (TCRdb year 2020). Regarding the complete study: A couple of women and three men aged 18 to 49 years were included in the cohort. Per donor, three plates each were used for CD4 naive and CD4 memory, two for CD8 naive, and one for CD8 memory. The study deeply sequenced blood TCR repertoires of about 5 healthy adults to estimate repertoire size and the extent of clonotype sharing between individuals. Libraries were prepared and TCR repertoires were sequenced by different laboratories using diverse techniques, in order to increase sequencing depth and limit assay-specific biases. Leukapheresis yielded between about 0.9 and 9 billion PBMCs per donor.

As for this clone: The clone's antigen remains unknown. Base qualities are not at hand, and no much larger clone is one base apart.

TCR CDR3 regions were amplified from genomic DNA by multiplex PCR using the deep immunoSEQ assay. Extracted genomic DNA from each cell subset was spread evenly across all wells of several immunoSEQ 96-well plates, with each plate serving as a replicate. Each replicate PCR for sorted subsets received around 200 ng genomic DNA, equal to about 30,000 T cell genomes. Purified libraries were measured with a Qubit 3.0 fluorometer, size-checked on a Bioanalyzer 2100, and measured again with the KAPA Library Quantification kit. A separate single-read 150-cycle Illumina NextSeq 550 flow cell was used to sequence each immunoSEQ 96-well plate. The paper's processing steps were these. Because the immunoSEQ output held only junctional sequences and lacked quality scores, the filtering could not match the filtering applied to full-length reads. Sequences were annotated with PyIR, a Python wrapper for IgBLAST v1.9, using IMGT germline references to assign V/J genes and CDR3. Any read was removed if the V/J assignment was weak (E-value above 1e-6), the CDR3 was missing, or the read contained stop codons, out-of-frame junctions, or ambiguous translated residues. V3J clonotypes were defined as sequences sharing the same inferred V gene, J gene, and CDR3 amino acid sequence. The percentage overlap between two repertoires was calculated by dividing the number of shared unique clonotypes by the size of the smaller repertoire. RTK rarefaction, the Chao1 estimator, and Recon v2.1 estimates of unobserved clonotypes were used to assess repertoire richness. OLGA was used to compute generation probabilities for all TCRbeta clonotypes that the gDNA method yielded from a handful of donors. The table comes from immuneACCESS by way of TCRdb, which keeps in-frame sequences with V and J called. Part of the clones is missing from these tables; in studies checked, under half for an unresolved V gene and the rest for unknown reasons. D and trimming come from the DNA, and the V and J calls and clone size come from that table. Across this sample there are 2 million to 2.5 million clones, with 85% to 95% seen only once. The ten largest account for over 1.5% of the sample.

Paper-wide results and their limitations: Because the study included a small number of donors, the genetic and exposure-history diversity represented was limited. Only blood was sampled, and tissue TCR repertoires likely differ from those in blood. Even with the large sequencing depth, rarefaction of the sorted-subset datasets indicated that sequencing was incomplete. Naive subsets generally had larger estimated clonotype richness than memory subsets did. Pairwise subsampling led to the expectation that sequencing depth would affect the degree of clonotype sharing among donors. Sharing across four donors was observed for roughly 5.4% of naive CD4, over 3% of naive CD8, roughly 2.3% of memory CD4, and about 0.39% of memory CD8 clonotypes. Higher generation probabilities were observed for clonotypes shared by all four sorted-subset donors than for non-shared clonotypes.

CD8 naive samples consisted of CD45RO-negative cells that were positively selected for CCR7, yielding a CD45RA+CCR7+ population without TemRA cells. Healthy HIV-negative adults with no recently reported acute infections or vaccinations were included as donors. Every donor was a Caucasian adult living in Nashville, Tennessee, USA. Blood was obtained by leukapheresis, after which PBMCs were separated by Ficoll-Histopaque density gradient centrifugation and cryopreserved in liquid nitrogen vapor phase. Analytical flow cytometry was used to check the purity and quantity of each magnetically sorted T cell population. Each sorted fraction had its genomic DNA isolated and then quantified by UV absorbance on a Nanodrop 2000c. The CDR3 starts with the cysteine, ends with the phenylalanine, and has 15 residues. Only the CDR3 portion is preserved as DNA: 45 bases, with reading frame beginning at the first base. Taken from the germline V gene, the CDR1 and CDR2 loops are WSHSY and SAAADI. V is trimmed back by 6 bases and J by 8 bases, and the junction contains 10 bases that no gene match accounts for.

The TCR was taken from a man aged 18 to 35 in good health. Some clones in this sample may be carry-over from other donors' samples. Specimen: naive CD8+ T cells from PBMCs. This sample's cell subset or site label indicates: CD45RA+CCR7+. The rearranged segments are TRBV10-2 and TRBJ2-1; a stretch of 10 junction bases matches TRBD2. The CDR3 in this case is CASREGLAEGYEQFF. Read as DNA, the sequence is TGCGCCAGCAGGGAAGGACTAGCGGAGGGGTATGAGCAGTTCTTC.